The 5 T cell receptor beta chains below were found in one sample sequenced in a study of blood T cell repertoires in COVID-19. This table comes from immunoSEQ multiplex PCR, and its TCRdb copy is limited to in-frame clones, with some not included. The data contain about 170,000 clones, approximately 89% of them seen just once; the ten biggest clones take up less than 3.5%. The sequencing sample was made of peripheral blood. All receptors derive from a man between 65 and 79 years old with acute or convalescent COVID-19.

The V call is TRBV19, the J call TRBJ1-5, with a possible D match to TRBD1 (5 bases). The V and J ends lost 3 bases and 5 bases respectively, with 17 bases between them. The germline gives CDR1 LNHDA, CDR2 SQIVND (reference sequence). The CDR3 has 16 amino acids. CDR3 sequence reads: CASSIYLWTQYQPQHF. The CDR3 nucleotides are TGTGCCAGTAGTATTTACCTTTGGACACAATATCAGCCCCAGCATTTT.

The rearrangement links TRBV18 to TRBJ2-7; 10 positions match TRBD2. The trim removed 5 bases at V and 5 bases at J, leaving 9 bases unmatched. CDR3 size: 15 residues. Germline values: CDR1 KGHSH, CDR2 LQKENI. The DNA of the CDR3 is TGTGCCAGCTCATCCCCGCTAGCGGGAGCCCACGAGCAGTACTTC. As protein: CASSSPLAGAHEQYF.

The chain's CDR3 is CASSQVGLAGGRETQYF. The CDR3 DNA reads as TGTGCCAGCAGCCAAGTGGGCCTAGCGGGGGGGCGAGAGACCCAGTACTTC. The chain combines TRBV3-1 (or the pseudogene TRBV3-2) with TRBJ2-5, with TRBD2 identical over 12 bases. The CDR3 spans 17 residues. The V and J ends lost 1 base and 4 bases, in that order; junction bases with no gene match: 7. Germline-derived CDR1 and CDR2 are LGHDT and YNNKEL (reference sequence).

V usage is TRBV29-1 and J usage is TRBJ2-5; 8 bases map to TRBD1. The CDR3 consists of 14 residues. V dropped 5 bases and J dropped 2; count of bases not matched to a gene: 7. Looked up from germline, CDR1 is SQVTM and CDR2 is ANQGSEA. DNA for the CDR3: TGCAGCGTTACGTTACAGGGGGTTCAAGAGACCCAGTACTTC. Protein sequence: CSVTLQGVQETQYF. Together with reference TRBV29-1 and TRBJ2-5, the CDR3 gives the full variable domain: SAVISQKPSRDICQRGTSLTIQCQVDSQVTMMFWYRQQPGQSLTLIATANQGSEATYESGFVIDKFPISRPNLTFSTLTVSNMSPEDSSIYLCSVTLQGVQETQYFGPGTRLLVL.

The J gene is TRBJ2-3, the V gene TRBV27, with D maybe TRBD2 (5 bases). Germline assignment: CDR1 MNHEY and CDR2 SMNVEV (reference sequence). This CDR3 is built from 16 residues. Trimming stripped 1 base from V and 2 bases from J, with 13 bases between. CDR3 sequence: CASSLLGSLPTDTQYF. CDR3 nucleotide sequence: TGTGCCAGCAGTTTATTAGGGAGTCTCCCCACAGATACGCAGTATTTT.